What follows are 31 T cell receptor beta chains derived from one specimen sequenced in a study of T cell repertoires in cytomegalovirus infection. Their cognate antigens are unknown. TCRdb used MiXCR to reprocess the reads, holding one entry per CDR3 protein. This sample has about half a million distinct CDR3 sequences; around 30% occur once, and the top ten carry around a sixth. Material: cultured PBMCs, obtained from culture after CMV antigen stimulation. All receptors come from a human donor in good health (CMV status not recorded). Some clones in this sample may be carry-over from other donors' samples.

This clonotype was observed a handful of times. This sequence joins TRBV28 and TRBJ1-5, with D unresolved. The germline V gene has CDR1 MDHEN and CDR2 SYDVKM. Trimming left V 3 bases short and J 7 bases short, with 10 bases between. This CDR3 comprises 13 residues. The CDR3 sequence is CASSLEGPQPQHF. In DNA, the CDR3 is TGTGCCAGCAGTTTGGAGGGTCCCCAGCCCCAGCATTTT.

This clonotype was recorded many times. The chain recombines TRBV7-2 with TRBJ2-3, with D perhaps matching TRBD2 (6 bases). This CDR3 region has 17 residues. V gave up 3 bases and J gave up 4 bases, with 20 bases separating them. CDR1 and CDR2 from the germline V gene are SGHTA and FQGNSA. CDR3 protein: CASSFFFSGVGADTQYF. CDR3 sequence (DNA): TGTGCCAGCAGCTTTTTCTTTTCGGGAGTTGGAGCAGATACGCAGTATTTT.

The CDR3 DNA sequence: TGTGCCACCAGTGATCCGCGGGGCGGTAACACTGAAGCTTTCTTT. Its protein is CATSDPRGGNTEAFF. The chain joins TRBV24-1 to TRBJ1-1; weak D call: TRBD1 (5 bases). V was cut by 3 bases and J by 2 bases, with 12 bases left in between. This CDR3 is built from 15 residues. Germline values: CDR1 KGHDR, CDR2 SFDVKD.

This chain joins TRBV6-8 and TRBJ2-7, with 11 bases fitting TRBD1. Unmatched junction bases numbered 6, after V lost 2 bases and J lost 3 bases. Per the germline V gene, CDR1 is MNHGY and CDR2 is SAAAGT. This CDR3 region has 16 residues. CDR3 loop: CASSYATGTGGYEQYF. CDR3 DNA: TGTGCCAGCAGTTACGCGACCGGGACAGGGGGCTACGAGCAGTACTTC.

V is TRBV6-5 and J is TRBJ2-5; 11 bases line up with TRBD2. From germline, CDR1 is MNHEY and CDR2 SVGAGI. The CDR3 runs 17 residues. V was clipped by 0 bases and J by 7 bases; unmatched bases: 10. CDR3: CASSYSSPSGRLWTQYF. In nucleotides, the CDR3 is TGTGCCAGCAGTTACTCGTCACCTAGCGGGAGGCTTTGGACCCAGTACTTC.

This clonotype was seen just once. The chain links TRBV20-1 to TRBJ1-4; possible D gene TRBD1, 6 bases. The CDR3 loop spans 13 amino acids. CDR1 is DFQATT, CDR2 SNEGSKA, per germline (reference sequence). Trimming cost V 6 bases and J 0 bases, with 8 bases left between them. The CDR3 DNA is TGCAGTGCAAGACAGGCAACTAATGAAAAACTGTTTTTT. It is translated as CSARQATNEKLFF.

At least ten counts were recorded for this clonotype. A junction end diverges from the germline sequence, so it may reflect a read error. The V gene is TRBV2, the J gene TRBJ1-3, with no clear D. CDR1 is SNHLY, CDR2 FYNNEI, per germline. This CDR3 has 14 amino acids. The CDR3 DNA reads as TGTGCCAGCATTGAAGGCGGCTCTGGAAACACCATATATTTT. This sequence encodes CASIEGGSGNTIYF.

A few counts support this clonotype. V gene TRBV7-3 combines with J gene TRBJ2-3; D is unclear. The germline gives CDR1 SGHTA, CDR2 FQGTGA. Trimming pared 2 bases from V and 2 bases from J, leaving 14 bases between. The CDR3 sequence is 16 residues long. CDR3 loop: CASSLPDTEITDTQYF. The DNA for the CDR3 is TGTGCCAGCAGCTTACCCGACACTGAAATCACAGATACGCAGTATTTT.

The chain is built from TRBV27 and TRBJ2-2, with D unclear. CDR3 length: 13 amino acids. Germline V gene data show CDR1 as MNHEY and CDR2 as SMNVEV (reference sequence). The CDR3 DNA is TGTGCGGAAAACCGGCCCCCCACCGGGGAGCTGTTTTTT. The encoded protein is CAENRPPTGELFF.

This clonotype was counted at least ten times. V is TRBV5-6 and J is TRBJ2-3; 7 nucleotides agree with TRBD2. V shed 3 bases, J shed 0 bases, and the junction held 7 bases outside the gene matches. This CDR3 comprises 16 residues. CDR1 SGHDT and CDR2 YYEEEE come from the germline V gene. The CDR3 region is CASSSGTIGSTDTQYF. The CDR3 bases are TGTGCCAGCAGCTCCGGGACTATCGGTAGCACAGATACGCAGTATTTT. Complete variable domain (other parts from reference TRBV5-6 and TRBJ2-3): DAGVTQSPTHLIKTRGQQVTLRCSPKSGHDTVSWYQQALGQGPQFIFQYYEEEERQRGNFPDRFSGHQFPNYSSELNVNALLLGDSALYLCASSSGTIGSTDTQYFGPGTRLTVL.

The chain recombines TRBV7-6 with TRBJ1-2; 9 bases agree with TRBD1. Trimming at V came to 7 bases and at J to 2 bases, leaving 8 bases not matched to a gene. This CDR3 is built from 15 residues. In germline, CDR1 is SGHVS, CDR2 FNYEAQ. The CDR3 nucleotides are TGTGCCAGCACCGACATACAGGGGGCGAACTATGGCTACACCTTC. Protein sequence: CASTDIQGANYGYTF.

V gene TRBV28 combines with J gene TRBJ2-1; 8 positions match TRBD1. V was pared by 5 bases and J by 7 bases, with 10 bases of the junction left unmatched. The CDR3 consists of 15 residues. The germline gives CDR1 MDHEN, CDR2 SYDVKM. Here the CDR3 reads CASSARDRLVNEQFF. In DNA, the CDR3 is TGTGCCAGCAGTGCCCGGGACAGGCTAGTAAATGAGCAGTTCTTC.

The chain combines TRBV5-4 with TRBJ2-6; maybe TRBD1 (6 bases). CDR3 length: 18 residues. V lost 0 bases and J lost 0, with 13 bases in between. Germline assignment: CDR1 SGHNT and CDR2 YYREEE (reference sequence). The CDR3 sequence: CASSLAWGHDSGANVLTF. CDR3 bases: TGTGCCAGCAGCTTGGCTTGGGGACACGACTCTGGGGCCAACGTCCTGACTTTC.

This clonotype was found a few times. This chain joins TRBV5-4 and TRBJ2-1; D is unclear. The length of the CDR3 is 14 residues. Germline values: CDR1 SGHNT, CDR2 YYREEE (reference sequence). The V end lost 3 bases, the J end lost 5 bases, and 12 bases lay between the germline ends. DNA of the CDR3: TGTGCCAGCAGCTCCCAAGACCCCGACAATGAGCAGTTCTTC. This sequence encodes CASSSQDPDNEQFF.

The chain carries TRBV20-1 and TRBJ2-4, with D unclear. CDR1 is DFQATT, CDR2 SNEGSKA, per germline (reference sequence). The CDR3 consists of 13 residues. In DNA form, the CDR3 reads TGCGCCTCCATAGACGAAGCCAAAAACATTCAGTACTTC. It translates to CASIDEAKNIQYF.

This clonotype was detected a few times. The V and J genes are TRBV7-2 and TRBJ2-7; 8 bases line up with TRBD1. The junction had 11 bases not matched to a gene; V was cut back by 5 bases and J by 5 bases. This CDR3 is built from 15 residues. Germline lookup yields CDR1 SGHTA and CDR2 FQGNSA. The DNA for the CDR3 is TGTGCCAGCAGCCATCTCCAGGGGGCTCCTAACGAGCAGTACTTC. Its protein is CASSHLQGAPNEQYF.

The CDR3 protein is CATRPDYGYTF. CDR3 nucleotide sequence: TGTGCCACCCGACCTGACTATGGCTACACCTTC. V is TRBV6-6 and J is TRBJ1-2; no clear D gene. V lost 10 bases to trimming and J lost 3 bases, with 9 bases between them. The V gene's germline CDR1 is MNHNY and CDR2 SVGAGI (reference sequence). The CDR3 covers 11 residues.

There are a few counts of this clonotype. This rearrangement joins TRBV4-1 to TRBJ2-2; 8 bases map to TRBD1. J lost 1 base, V lost 2 bases, and 9 bases had no gene match. Germline V gene lookup returns CDR1 MGHRA and CDR2 YSYEKL. The CDR3 extends over 18 amino acids. CDR3 sequence reads: CASSQKLTGTGNTGELFF. Here the CDR3 DNA reads TGCGCCAGCAGCCAAAAACTAACCGGGACAGGGAACACCGGGGAGCTGTTTTTT.

Of note for this clonotype: Sequence at one end of the junction differs from germline and may be a read error. The genes are TRBV7-7 and TRBJ2-1; no definite D call. CDR3 length equals 13 residues. Germline-derived CDR1 and CDR2 are SSHAT and FNYEAQ (reference sequence). The DNA of the CDR3 is TGTGCTAGCAGCCACCCCCTTACCAATGAGCAGTTCTTC. Translating gives CASSHPLTNEQFF.

The chain recombines TRBV6-2 or TRBV6-3 with TRBJ2-7; D is possibly TRBD1 or TRBD2 (5 bases each). V was cut by 5 bases and J by 5 bases, with 19 bases left in between. Germline values: CDR1 MNHEY, CDR2 SVGEGT. CDR3 length: 15 amino acids. CDR3 region: CASSTWDQYRDEQYV. CDR3 sequence (DNA): TGTGCCAGCAGTACGTGGGACCAGTATCGCGACGAGCAGTACGTC.

The chain employs TRBV30 and TRBJ1-5; D possibly corresponds to TRBD1 (5 bases). The length of the CDR3 is 13 residues. Germline lookup yields CDR1 GTSNPN and CDR2 SVGIG (reference sequence). Trimming left V 2 bases short and J 7 bases short, with 12 bases between. The CDR3 protein is CAWSSQGRQPQHF. The CDR3 nucleotides are TGTGCCTGGAGTAGCCAGGGAAGACAGCCCCAGCATTTT.

This clonotype was picked up many times. The chain combines TRBV7-2 with TRBJ2-5; TRBD2 agrees at 7 bases. This CDR3 has 16 residues. The V segment lost 5 bases and the J segment 5 bases; nucleotides outside the gene matches: 14. The V gene's germline CDR1 is SGHTA and CDR2 FQGNSA. In DNA form, the CDR3 reads TGTGCCAGCAGCCCCGGGACTATAATAGTATTGGAGACCCAGTACTTC. The encoded protein is CASSPGTIIVLETQYF.

This clonotype was seen more than once but under ten times. This chain uses TRBV6-6 with TRBJ1-1; no clear D gene. This CDR3 contains 16 residues. Per germline, CDR1 MNHNY and CDR2 SVGAGI (reference sequence). V shed 0 bases and J shed 5 bases, with 16 bases lying between them. For the CDR3, the DNA is TGTGCCAGCAGTTACTCGAGCATTCCAGCTAGGACTGAAGCTTTCTTT. Amino acids: CASSYSSIPARTEAFF.

The V call is TRBV7-4, the J call TRBJ1-1; maybe TRBD1 (5 bases). CDR3 length: 15 residues. Germline CDR1 reads SGHVT; CDR2 reads SQSDAQ. The V end lost 6 bases, the J end lost 0 bases, and 14 bases lay between the germline ends. The CDR3 nucleotides read TGTGCCAGCAGTCGGTTCGGAGGGGTGAACACTGAAGCTTTCTTT. Translating it yields CASSRFGGVNTEAFF.

The chain links TRBV7-9 to TRBJ2-1; 13 bases fit TRBD2. Trimming removed 5 bases from V and 9 bases from J; junction bases left unmatched: 7. The germline V gene encodes CDR1 SEHNR and CDR2 FQNEAQ (reference sequence). This CDR3 region has 15 residues. The CDR3 loop reads CASSPGTSGNTEQFF. CDR3 sequence (DNA): TGTGCCAGCAGCCCTGGGACTAGCGGGAATACTGAGCAGTTCTTC.

This chain connects TRBV20-1 to TRBJ2-5, with 9 bases matching TRBD2. In germline, CDR1 is DFQATT, CDR2 SNEGSKA (reference sequence). V lost 2 bases and J lost 1; bases outside the gene matches: 5. The CDR3 spans 15 residues. CDR3 loop: CSARRLAGIQETQYF. The DNA of the CDR3 is TGCAGTGCTAGACGGCTAGCGGGGATCCAAGAGACCCAGTACTTC.

This clonotype was seen ten or more times. The chain carries TRBV7-2 and TRBJ2-3, with 7 bases that match TRBD2. CDR1 is SGHTA, CDR2 FQGNSA, per germline. The V segment lost 2 bases and the J segment 1 base; nucleotides outside the gene matches: 12. CDR3 length: 18 residues. Here the CDR3 DNA reads TGTGCCAGCAGCTTAAAGGTAGCTAGCGGTTGGGGCACAGATACGCAGTATTTT. It translates to CASSLKVASGWGTDTQYF.

This clonotype turned up a few times. This sequence joins TRBV7-2 and TRBJ2-2; 8 bases agree with TRBD1. This CDR3 region has 16 residues. J was trimmed by 4 bases and V by 6 bases; bases with no gene match: 10. CDR1 is SGHTA, CDR2 FQGNSA, per germline. CDR3 region: CASSKAGTGGTGELFF. The CDR3 coding sequence is TGTGCCAGCAGTAAAGCCGGGACAGGCGGCACCGGGGAGCTGTTTTTT. The variable domain in full, with the rest retrieved from reference TRBV7-2 and TRBJ2-2, is GAGVSQSPSNKVTEKGKDVELRCDPISGHTALYWYRQSLGQGLEFLIYFQGNSAPDKSGLPSDRFSAERTGGSVSTLTIQRTQQEDSAVYLCASSKAGTGGTGELFFGEGSRLTVL.

The V and J genes are TRBV23-1 and TRBJ2-2; TRBD2 might be the D (6 bases). TRBV23-1 is an ORF; its function is uncertain. Deletions cut 4 bases from V and 2 bases from J, with 14 bases between. This CDR3 has 16 residues. Here the CDR3 DNA reads TGCGCCAGCAGTCTGCTACTAGCCCTTAACACCGGGGAGCTGTTTTTT. It translates to CASSLLLALNTGELFF.

This clonotype was seen repeatedly, ten times or more. J is TRBJ1-2 and V is TRBV7-2; D perhaps matches TRBD1 (5 bases). This CDR3 is 13 amino acids long. Per germline, CDR1 SGHTA and CDR2 FQGNSA. V was shortened by 1 base and J by 5 bases, with 8 bases between the two germline ends. CDR3 DNA: TGTGCCAGCAGCTTAGTTGACAGTTATGGCTACACCTTC. Translated, it gives CASSLVDSYGYTF.

This clonotype was seen more than once but under ten times. The V call is TRBV11-3, the J call TRBJ2-1; 8 bases align to TRBD2. Germline CDR1 SGHNT, CDR2 YENEEA. V gave up 3 bases and J gave up 7 bases; unmatched junction bases: 8. The CDR3 is 15 amino acids. The CDR3 reads CASSFGRSGVNEQFF. CDR3 nucleotides: TGTGCCAGCAGCTTCGGGCGTAGCGGGGTAAATGAGCAGTTCTTC.